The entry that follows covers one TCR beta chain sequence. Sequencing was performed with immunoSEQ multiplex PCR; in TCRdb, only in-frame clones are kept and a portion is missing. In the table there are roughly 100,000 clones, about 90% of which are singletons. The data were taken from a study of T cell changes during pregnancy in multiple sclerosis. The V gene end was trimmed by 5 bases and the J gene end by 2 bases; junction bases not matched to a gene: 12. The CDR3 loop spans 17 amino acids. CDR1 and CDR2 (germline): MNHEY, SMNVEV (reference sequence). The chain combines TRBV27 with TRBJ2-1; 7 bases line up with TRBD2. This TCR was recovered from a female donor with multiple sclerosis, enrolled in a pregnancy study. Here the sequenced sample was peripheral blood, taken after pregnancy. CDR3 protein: CASSPKRLALTYNEQFF. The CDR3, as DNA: TGTGCCAGCAGTCCAAAGAGACTAGCCTTGACCTACAATGAGCAGTTCTTC.